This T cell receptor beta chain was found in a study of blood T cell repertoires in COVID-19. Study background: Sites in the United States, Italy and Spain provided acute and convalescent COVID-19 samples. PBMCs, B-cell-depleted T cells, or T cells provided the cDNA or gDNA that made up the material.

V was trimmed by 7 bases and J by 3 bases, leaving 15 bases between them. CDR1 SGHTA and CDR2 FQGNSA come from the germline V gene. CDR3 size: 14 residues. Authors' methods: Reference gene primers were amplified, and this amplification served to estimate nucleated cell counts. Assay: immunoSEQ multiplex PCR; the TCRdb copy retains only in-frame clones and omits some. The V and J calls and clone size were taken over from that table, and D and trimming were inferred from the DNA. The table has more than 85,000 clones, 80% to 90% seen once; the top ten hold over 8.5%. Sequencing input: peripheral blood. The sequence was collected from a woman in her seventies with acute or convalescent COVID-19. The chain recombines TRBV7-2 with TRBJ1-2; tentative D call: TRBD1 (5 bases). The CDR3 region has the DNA TGTGCCAGCACCCCACTGGGGGGGGACTATGGCTACACCTTC. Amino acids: CASTPLGGDYGYTF.